This paragraph reports one TCR beta chain. Its antigen is unknown. These data originate in a study of cytomegalovirus exposure and HLA in healthy donors. Findings and limits, study-wide: As a later analysis revealed, most CMV-associated TCR beta chains appeared HLA-restricted.

A multiplex PCR was run with 60 Vbeta primers and 13 Jbeta primers. Data came from immunoSEQ multiplex PCR; TCRdb stores just in-frame clones and leaves some out. This repertoire includes under 150,000 clones. Trimming took off 5 bases at V and 4 bases at J, with 14 bases between the two ends. CDR3 length equals 14 residues. CDR1 and CDR2 from the germline V gene are MNHNS and SASEGT. The genes are TRBV6-1 and TRBJ1-1; D is possibly TRBD1 (6 bases). The receptor was derived from a woman in her forties in good health and CMV-seronegative. Material for sequencing was PBMCs. DNA of the CDR3: TGTGCCAGCAGTTCCTCCTGGGGGCCCACTGAAGCTTTCTTT. Encoded protein: CASSSSWGPTEAFF.